The 21 T cell receptor beta chains in this list originate from one sample, sequenced in a study of OX40 agonist ivuxolimab in advanced cancers. Repertoires were generated with immunoSEQ multiplex PCR, while TCRdb's copy carries only in-frame clones and drops some. Of some 52,000 clones listed, 85% to 95% are singletons. This specimen consisted of CD4+ or CD8+ T cells sorted from blood, obtained in a trial of the OX40 agonist ivuxolimab. The receptors come from an adult with an advanced solid tumor such as melanoma, head and neck, liver or kidney cancer.

The chain is built from TRBV9 and TRBJ2-2, with D possibly TRBD2 on 6 matching bases. Trimming cost V 4 bases and J 6 bases, with 7 bases left between them. This CDR3 has 12 residues. CDR1 is SGDLS and CDR2 is YYNGEE in the germline V gene. The CDR3 DNA is TGTGCCAGCAGCACTAGCTCCGGGGAGCTGTTTTTT. As protein: CASSTSSGELFF.

This rearrangement joins TRBV7-9 to TRBJ2-5; the D gene is possibly TRBD1 (6 bases). The CDR3 loop spans 16 amino acids. Between the trimmed V and J ends, which lost 2 bases and 0 bases, there was a span of 13 bases. The germline gives CDR1 SEHNR, CDR2 FQNEAQ (reference sequence). CDR3 DNA sequence: TGTGCCAGCAGCTTAATCACCGGGACACACCAAGAGACCCAGTACTTC. Its translation: CASSLITGTHQETQYF.

The rearrangement uses TRBV7-9 and TRBJ1-1; maybe TRBD1 (5 bases). This CDR3 has 12 amino acids. Germline CDR1 SEHNR, CDR2 FQNEAQ (reference sequence). The V gene lost 2 bases and the J gene lost 7 bases, with 8 bases spanning the gap. The CDR3 is CASSLTGSEAFF. CDR3 sequence (DNA): TGTGCCAGCAGCTTAACAGGCAGTGAAGCTTTCTTT.

The V gene is TRBV29-1, the J gene TRBJ2-1; D might be TRBD1 or TRBD2, each matching 6 bases. CDR3 length equals 18 residues. V was trimmed by 7 bases and J by 6 bases, leaving 31 bases between them. Germline CDR1 is SQVTM and CDR2 is ANQGSEA. CDR3 sequence (DNA): TGCAGCGCCCACGGGGGCCAAAAAACTCACCAAACTCCCAATGAGCAGTTCTTC. This encodes CSAHGGQKTHQTPNEQFF.

The chain carries TRBV19 and TRBJ2-7, with TRBD2 identical over 7 bases. V lost 8 bases, J lost 7 bases, and 14 bases stayed unmatched. In germline, CDR1 is LNHDA, CDR2 SQIVND (reference sequence). This CDR3 is 14 amino acids long. CDR3 residues: CASAGRGGRSEQYF. The CDR3 DNA sequence: TGTGCCAGTGCCGGTCGTGGCGGGAGAAGTGAGCAGTACTTC.

The chain couples TRBV9 to TRBJ1-2, with D perhaps matching TRBD1 (5 bases). The CDR3 is made up of 13 amino acids. Trimming shortened V by 0 bases and J by 4 bases, and 7 bases separated the two germline ends. CDR1 SGDLS and CDR2 YYNGEE come from the germline V gene. CDR3 sequence (DNA): TGTGCCAGCAGCGTAGGGGACGGCTATGGCTACACCTTC. This encodes CASSVGDGYGYTF.

This chain links TRBV13 with TRBJ2-5; 8 nucleotides align to TRBD2. The CDR3 extends over 16 amino acids. V lost 4 bases, J lost 9 bases, and 16 bases stayed unmatched. Per the germline V gene, CDR1 is PRHDT and CDR2 is FYEKMQ (reference sequence). This CDR3 reads CASSSLDGRGPRAQYF. The DNA of the CDR3 is TGTGCCAGCAGCTCACTGGACGGGAGGGGACCTAGGGCCCAGTACTTC.

The chain has TRBV7-9 and TRBJ1-2; D is possibly TRBD1 (6 bases). Trimming left V 5 bases short and J 5 bases short, with 24 bases between. This CDR3 is built from 17 residues. Germline V gene lookup returns CDR1 SEHNR and CDR2 FQNEAQ (reference sequence). CDR3 sequence: CASSQLPPPQGFYGYTF. The CDR3 DNA sequence: TGTGCCAGCAGCCAACTTCCCCCCCCTCAGGGGTTTTATGGCTACACCTTC.

V is TRBV19 and J is TRBJ2-7, with D possibly being TRBD2 (6 bases). The CDR3 contains 16 residues. Trimming cost V 5 bases and J 0 bases, with 17 bases left between them. CDR1 is LNHDA, CDR2 SQIVND, per germline (reference sequence). This CDR3 is CASSALHSGGSYEQYF. CDR3 DNA sequence: TGTGCCAGTAGTGCCTTACACTCCGGGGGCTCCTACGAGCAGTACTTC.

This rearrangement joins TRBV27 to TRBJ2-1; either TRBD1 or TRBD2 may fit D (5 bases each). This CDR3 region has 15 residues. V lost 3 bases and J lost 8, with 17 bases in between. CDR1 is MNHEY, CDR2 SMNVEV, per germline (reference sequence). The CDR3 sequence is CASSLRGDIYYEQFF. CDR3 DNA sequence: TGTGCCAGCAGTTTGAGGGGAGATATTTATTATGAGCAGTTCTTC.

In its sample, this clone was seen once. This chain links TRBV28 with TRBJ1-5; possible D gene TRBD1, 6 bases. Germline assignment: CDR1 MDHEN and CDR2 SYDVKM. The CDR3 is 11 amino acids. Deletions cut 10 bases from V and 10 bases from J, with 14 bases between. CDR3 bases: TGTGCCACCTTCGAGGGGGGACCCCAGCATTTT. Protein product: CATFEGGPQHF.

This clone is medium-sized (0.01 to 0.1%) within its sample. This chain links TRBV6-4 with TRBJ1-4, with 9 bases that match TRBD1. CDR1 and CDR2 (germline): MRHNA, SNTAGT. Trimming at V came to 4 bases and at J to 5 bases, leaving 5 bases not matched to a gene. The CDR3 is 15 residues long. CDR3 sequence reads: CASSASGQGNEKLFF. CDR3 coding DNA: TGTGCCAGCAGTGCCTCGGGACAGGGAAATGAAAAACTGTTTTTT.

The rearrangement joins TRBV13 to TRBJ1-2; 7 bases are shared with TRBD1. This CDR3 is built from 16 residues. From germline, CDR1 is PRHDT and CDR2 FYEKMQ (reference sequence). V lost 1 base to trimming and J lost 1 base; unmatched junction nucleotides: 6. CDR3 DNA: TGTGCCAGCAGCTTAGACGCAGGGGGTCTTAACTATGGCTACACCTTC. The encoded protein is CASSLDAGGLNYGYTF.

The chain uses TRBV7-6 and TRBJ2-7; 8 positions agree with TRBD1. The CDR3 runs 15 residues. V gave up 5 bases and J gave up 3 bases; unmatched junction bases: 9. CDR1 is SGHVS and CDR2 is FNYEAQ in the germline V gene. The CDR3, as DNA: TGTGCCAGCAGCCCCGGTGGGACAGGACACTACGAGCAGTACTTC. Translating gives CASSPGGTGHYEQYF.

This chain joins TRBV5-5 and TRBJ2-1; TRBD2 matches 7 bases. This CDR3 comprises 14 residues. With 1 base clipped from V and 8 bases from J, the junction kept 6 bases outside the gene matches. The germline CDR1 and CDR2 sequences are SGHKS and YYEKEE (reference sequence). The CDR3 spells CASSLSRLADEQFF. The CDR3 DNA follows: TGTGCCAGCAGCTTGTCCCGACTAGCAGATGAGCAGTTCTTC.

The J gene is TRBJ2-7, the V gene TRBV9; D might be TRBD1 (5 bases). Deletions cut 0 bases from V and 2 bases from J, with 9 bases between. The germline V gene has CDR1 SGDLS and CDR2 YYNGEE. CDR3 length: 14 amino acids. The CDR3, as DNA: TGTGCCAGCAGCGTAGAGGGGCTTCCCTACGAGCAGTACTTC. Protein: CASSVEGLPYEQYF.

This chain connects TRBV5-1 to TRBJ2-7, with a weak D call TRBD1 (6 bases). Trimming stripped 7 bases from V and 3 bases from J, with 20 bases between. CDR3 length equals 15 residues. CDR1 is SGHRS and CDR2 is YFSETQ in the germline V gene. The CDR3 DNA is TGCGCCAGCCCACAGGGTCCCTGGAGGTTCTACGAGCAGTACTTC. This sequence encodes CASPQGPWRFYEQYF. Drawing the rest from reference TRBV5-1 and TRBJ2-7, the complete variable domain is KAGVTQTPRYLIKTRGQQVTLSCSPISGHRSVSWYQQTPGQGLQFLFEYFSETQRNKGNFPGRFSGRQFSNSRSEMNVSTLELGDSALYLCASPQGPWRFYEQYFGPGTRLTVT.

The gene calls are TRBV5-1 and TRBJ2-5; TRBD2 agrees at 10 bases. Germline V gene lookup returns CDR1 SGHRS and CDR2 YFSETQ. The CDR3 extends over 16 amino acids. V dropped 4 bases and J dropped 4; count of bases not matched to a gene: 10. In nucleotides, the CDR3 is TGCGCCAGCAGCCTGGGACTAGCGCCCCAAGGAGAGACCCAGTACTTC. Amino acid sequence: CASSLGLAPQGETQYF.

This chain links TRBV11-3 with TRBJ2-1; no definite D call. With 8 bases removed from V and 11 bases from J, the gap between germline ends came to 13 bases. This CDR3 comprises 11 residues. Germline V gene sequence: CDR1 SGHNT, CDR2 YENEEA. DNA for the CDR3: TGTGCCAGCGCTGACTCGGTTAAGCAGTTCTTC. It translates to CASADSVKQFF.

This chain uses TRBV2 with TRBJ1-2, with D perhaps matching TRBD1 (6 bases). The CDR3 loop spans 12 amino acids. Trimming took off 10 bases at V and 2 bases at J, with 11 bases between the two ends. Germline values: CDR1 SNHLY, CDR2 FYNNEI. CDR3 sequence reads: CAKRQENYGYTF. CDR3 DNA: TGTGCCAAAAGACAGGAAAACTATGGCTACACCTTC.

The chain has TRBV3-1 (or the pseudogene TRBV3-2) and TRBJ1-3; D unclear. Germline assignment: CDR1 LGHDT and CDR2 YNNKEL (reference sequence). The V gene lost 9 bases and the J gene lost 7 bases, with 4 bases spanning the gap. The length of the CDR3 is 9 residues. The CDR3 region is CASRNTIYF. The CDR3 nucleotides read TGTGCCAGTCGGAACACCATATATTTT.